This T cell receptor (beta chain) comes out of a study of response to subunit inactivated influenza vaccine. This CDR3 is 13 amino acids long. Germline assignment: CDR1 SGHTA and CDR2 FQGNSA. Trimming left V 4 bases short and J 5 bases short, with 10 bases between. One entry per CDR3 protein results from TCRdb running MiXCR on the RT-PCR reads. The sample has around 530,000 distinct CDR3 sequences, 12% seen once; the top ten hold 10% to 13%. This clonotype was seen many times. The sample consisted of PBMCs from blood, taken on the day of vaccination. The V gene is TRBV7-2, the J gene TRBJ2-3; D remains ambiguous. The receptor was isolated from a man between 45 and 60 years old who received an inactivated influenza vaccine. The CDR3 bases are TGTGCCAGCAGCTCAGGACCTTTAGATACGCAGTATTTT. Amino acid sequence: CASSSGPLDTQYF.